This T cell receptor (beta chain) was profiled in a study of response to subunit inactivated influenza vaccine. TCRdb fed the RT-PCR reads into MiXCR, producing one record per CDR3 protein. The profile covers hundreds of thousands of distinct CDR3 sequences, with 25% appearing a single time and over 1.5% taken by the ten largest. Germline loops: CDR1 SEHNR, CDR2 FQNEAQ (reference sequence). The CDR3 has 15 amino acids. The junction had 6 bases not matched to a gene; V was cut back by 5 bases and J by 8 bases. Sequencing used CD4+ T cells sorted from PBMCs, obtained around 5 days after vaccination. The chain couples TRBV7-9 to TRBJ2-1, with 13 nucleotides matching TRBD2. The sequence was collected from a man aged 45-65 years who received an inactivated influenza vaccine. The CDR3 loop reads CASSAGTSGTDEQFF. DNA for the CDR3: TGTGCCAGCAGCGCCGGGACTAGCGGGACTGATGAGCAGTTCTTC.